Below, 5 T cell receptor beta chains from the same sample are listed, as sequenced in a study of blood T cell repertoires in COVID-19. Here immunoSEQ multiplex PCR was the method, and the copy in TCRdb shows in-frame clones only, minus some. This sample yields 60,000 or so clones, of which almost 85% are seen a single time; roughly 4% belongs to the top ten. Source material: peripheral blood. The origin of the receptors is a man in his 60s with acute or convalescent COVID-19.

This sequence joins TRBV5-1 and TRBJ2-2; 12 bases align to TRBD2. The CDR3 is made up of 15 amino acids. Losses at the gene ends were 3 bases for V and 6 bases for J; bases not matched to a gene: 3. Germline-derived CDR1 and CDR2 are SGHRS and YFSETQ. CDR3 residues: CASSSPSGGAGELFF. The DNA of the CDR3 is TGCGCCAGCAGCTCCCCTAGCGGGGGGGCCGGGGAGCTGTTTTTT.

The genes are TRBV7-9 and TRBJ1-1, with 8 nucleotides matching TRBD1. This CDR3 contains 13 residues. Losses at the gene ends were 8 bases for V and 1 base for J; bases not matched to a gene: 3. Germline V gene lookup returns CDR1 SEHNR and CDR2 FQNEAQ (reference sequence). The CDR3 sequence: CASVDRGNTEAFF. The DNA for the CDR3 is TGTGCCAGCGTCGACAGGGGGAACACTGAAGCTTTCTTT.

This clone was seen a single time. CDR3 protein: CASSQLSGREDGYGYTF. The CDR3 DNA sequence: TGTGCCAGCAGCCAATTGTCGGGTAGGGAGGATGGCTATGGCTACACCTTC. The rearrangement links TRBV7-9 to TRBJ1-2; D uncertain. The V gene lost 5 bases and the J gene lost 4 bases, with 23 bases spanning the gap. From germline, CDR1 is SEHNR and CDR2 FQNEAQ (reference sequence). CDR3 length equals 17 residues.

This clone came up a few times. J is TRBJ1-4 and V is TRBV7-2; tentative D call: TRBD1 (5 bases). The germline CDR1 and CDR2 sequences are SGHTA and FQGNSA. V lost 3 bases to trimming and J lost 8 bases, with 13 bases between them. This CDR3 is built from 14 residues. The CDR3 spells CASSFVGGGEKLFF. The CDR3 DNA is TGTGCCAGCAGCTTTGTCGGGGGAGGCGAAAAACTGTTTTTT.

The J gene is TRBJ2-3, the V gene TRBV7-3, with D maybe TRBD1 (6 bases). CDR3 length equals 13 residues. Trimming left V 5 bases short and J 8 bases short, with 14 bases between. Looked up from germline, CDR1 is SGHTA and CDR2 is FQGTGA. CDR3 DNA sequence: TGTGCCAGCAGCCTACAGGGATTCGGTACGCAGTATTTT. Residues: CASSLQGFGTQYF.